This TCR beta chain was obtained from a study of blood T cell repertoires in COVID-19 (dated by TCRdb to between 2020 and 2021). For context, the study as a whole: Samples covering the acute and convalescent phases of COVID-19 were provided by collaborators in the United States, Italy and Spain. Sample metadata almost always included a de-identified subject ID, COVID-19 status, age in years and sex. Subjects who had been exposed to COVID-19, were actively infected with it, or had recovered from it provided the deeply sampled blood TCRbeta repertoires that made up the dataset. Samples came from the ongoing ImmuneRACE study (first 160 participants) plus 1,254 subjects from 6 global collaborators. The repertoires were made available in a free public database intended to serve as a resource for research on the immune response to SARS-CoV-2. Where available, HLA class I and class II types were obtained from metadata supplied by the sample provider rather than from assay-based typing. The material from the prospective study consisted of cDNA or gDNA derived from T cells, B-cell-depleted T cells, or PBMCs. Beyond this particular receptor, the publication reports: The quantity of clinical and demographic metadata differed by source and by participant and was supplied without curation.

The CDR3 runs 16 residues from the cysteine to the phenylalanine. The DNA shown is the 48-base CDR3, in frame from base 1. According to the germline V gene (reference sequence), CDR1 reads SEHNR and CDR2 reads FQNEAQ. V loses 5 bases at its end and J loses 2 bases; junction bases beyond the gene matches: 6. On this clone: Its antigen remains unidentified. No clone much larger than this one lies a single base away; base qualities are absent.

Another Seattle source contributed samples from volunteer blood donors who had recovered from COVID-19. Whole blood was collected in K2EDTA tubes by collaborating institutions according to the institutions' own protocols. Collaborator samples were shipped for TCRbeta analysis as frozen whole blood, isolated PBMCs, or DNA extracted from either sample type. TCRbeta CDR3 regions were amplified from genomic DNA by means of the immunoSEQ Assay, a bias-controlled multiplex PCR. The published analysis was carried out like this. Within the assay, amplification of reference gene primers was used to estimate how many nucleated cells each sample contained. To quantify the absolute abundance of each unique TCRbeta CDR3 rearrangement, sequence reads were collapsed and filtered. For each sample, productive Simpson clonality was calculated as the square root of Simpson's diversity index over productive rearrangements. Drawn from immuneACCESS, this table holds only the in-frame rearrangements with V and J called that TCRdb kept. Clones are partly lost; checked studies trace under half to an unresolved V gene and leave the rest unexplained. That table is the source of V, J and clone size, and D and trimming were worked out from the DNA. The table for this sample lists 250,000 to 300,000 clones; 88% of them were counted only once. The ten most abundant clones make up more than 0.95% of the sample.

This clonotype originated in a woman aged 40 to 50 who had recovered from COVID-19. The V and J genes are TRBV7-9 and TRBJ2-5, and 12 junction bases match TRBD2. The sequenced sample was peripheral blood. The CDR3 sequence is CASSRTSGALQETQYF. The DNA sequence reads TGTGCCAGCAGCCGGACTAGCGGGGCCCTACAAGAGACCCAGTACTTC.